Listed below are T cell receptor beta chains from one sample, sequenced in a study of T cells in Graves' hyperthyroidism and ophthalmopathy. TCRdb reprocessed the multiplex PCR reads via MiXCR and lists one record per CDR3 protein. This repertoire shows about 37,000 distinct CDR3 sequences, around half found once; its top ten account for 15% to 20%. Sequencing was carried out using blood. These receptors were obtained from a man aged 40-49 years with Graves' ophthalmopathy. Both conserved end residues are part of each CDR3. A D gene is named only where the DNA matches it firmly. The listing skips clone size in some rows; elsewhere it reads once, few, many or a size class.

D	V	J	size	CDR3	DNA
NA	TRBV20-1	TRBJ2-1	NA	CSAIGAGTGYNEQFF	TGCAGTGCTATTGGGGCCGGGACTGGGTACAATGAGCAGTTCTTC
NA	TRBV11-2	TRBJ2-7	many	CASSIGVLSSYEQYF	TGTGCCAGCAGCATAGGGGTCCTGAGCTCCTACGAGCAGTACTTC
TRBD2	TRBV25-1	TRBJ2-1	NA	CASSMMRETIAYNEQFF	TGTGCCAGCAGTATGATGCGGGAGACAATTGCCTACAATGAGCAGTTCTTC
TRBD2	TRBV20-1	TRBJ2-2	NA	CSARELAGVTWELFF	TGCAGCGCTAGAGAACTAGCGGGAGTCACCTGGGAGCTGTTTTTT
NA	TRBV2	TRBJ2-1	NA	CASSASGRSYNEQFF	TGTGCCAGCAGTGCCAGCGGGCGCTCCTACAATGAGCAGTTCTTC
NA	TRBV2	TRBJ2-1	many	CASSDFGRRSNEQFF	TGTGCCAGCAGTGATTTCGGGAGAAGGTCCAATGAGCAGTTCTTC
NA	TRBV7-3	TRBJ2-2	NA	CAGSLIGDTGELSF	TGTGCCGGCAGCTTAATAGGAGACACCGGGGAGCTGTCTTTT
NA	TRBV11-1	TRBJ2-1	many	CASSASRSSYNEQFF	TGTGCCAGCAGCGCCTCCAGGAGCTCCTACAATGAGCAGTTCTTC
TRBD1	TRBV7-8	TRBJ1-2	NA	CASSLLKGDSSGYTF	TGTGCCAGCAGCCTACTTAAGGGGGACAGCTCCGGCTACACCTTC
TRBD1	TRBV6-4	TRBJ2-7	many	CASSDSYRGQQYF	TGTGCCAGCAGTGACTCGTACAGGGGTCAGCAGTACTTC